Following are 6 T cell receptor beta chains from one sample sequenced in a study of T cell changes during pregnancy in multiple sclerosis. Assay used: immunoSEQ multiplex PCR; TCRdb lists only in-frame clones, some missing. The profile covers approximately 59,000 clones, with about 93% appearing a single time and less than 1.5% taken by the ten largest. The sample here was peripheral blood, taken in the third trimester of pregnancy. The receptors originated from a female donor in good health, enrolled as a control in a pregnancy study.

V is TRBV5-6 and J is TRBJ2-5, with 10 bases aligning to TRBD1. The CDR3 covers 14 residues. Per germline, CDR1 SGHDT and CDR2 YYEEEE. Trimming took 3 bases from V and 10 from J; bases not matched to a gene: 9. The CDR3, as DNA: TGTGCCAGCAGCTGGGGGACAGGGGAGGGTAGCCAGTACTTC. This translates into CASSWGTGEGSQYF. Combining the CDR3 with reference TRBV5-6 and TRBJ2-5 gives the whole variable domain DAGVTQSPTHLIKTRGQQVTLRCSPKSGHDTVSWYQQALGQGPQFIFQYYEEEERQRGNFPDRFSGHQFPNYSSELNVNALLLGDSALYLCASSWGTGEGSQYFGPGTRLLVL.

V is TRBV18 and J is TRBJ2-3; the D is unclear. V shed 1 base and J shed 1 base, with 3 bases lying between them. The germline V gene encodes CDR1 KGHSH and CDR2 LQKENI. The CDR3 totals 13 residues. In DNA form, the CDR3 reads TGTGCCAGCTCACCACGAGGCACAGATACGCAGTATTTT. This codes for CASSPRGTDTQYF.

A single count supports this clone. The gene calls are TRBV5-1 and TRBJ2-5; no firm D call. The germline V gene encodes CDR1 SGHRS and CDR2 YFSETQ. This CDR3 region has 15 residues. The germline V and J ends were trimmed by 1 base and 4 bases, with 14 bases remaining between them. The CDR3 DNA sequence: TGCGCCAGCAGCTTGTCACAGCTCCGTGGAGAGACCCAGTACTTC. Its protein is CASSLSQLRGETQYF.

CDR3 in amino acids: CASSKDHPGSYEQYF. The CDR3 bases are TGCGCCAGCAGCAAGGATCACCCGGGGTCCTACGAGCAGTACTTC. The rearrangement uses TRBV5-1 and TRBJ2-7, with D possibly matching TRBD2 (5 bases). V lost 4 bases and J 1 base, leaving 15 bases between the germline ends. The CDR3 consists of 15 residues. Germline V gene sequence: CDR1 SGHRS, CDR2 YFSETQ.

V and J are TRBV15 and TRBJ1-3, with D uncertain. Germline lookup yields CDR1 LNHNV and CDR2 YYDKDF (reference sequence). V gave up 0 bases and J gave up 4 bases, with 7 bases separating them. The CDR3 has 14 residues. Here the CDR3 reads CATSRDRLGNTIYF. The CDR3 nucleotides read TGTGCCACCAGCAGAGATCGACTAGGAAACACCATATATTTT.

This clone was counted between two and nine times. The CDR3 bases are TGCGCCAGCAGCCACTCGGACACTGGGGCCTACGAGCAGTACTTC. This sequence encodes CASSHSDTGAYEQYF. This chain links TRBV4-1 with TRBJ2-7; possibly TRBD1 for D (5 bases). The CDR3 loop spans 15 amino acids. The germline CDR1 and CDR2 sequences are MGHRA and YSYEKL. V dropped 3 bases and J dropped 2 bases, with 14 bases sitting between them.